Following are 22 T cell receptor beta chains from one sample sequenced in a study of T cell changes during pregnancy in multiple sclerosis (dated by TCRdb to between 2017 and 2020). Libraries were made using the immunoSEQ multiplex PCR assay. TCRdb stores this immuneACCESS table with in-frame sequences only. Part of the clones is absent; in the studies checked, under half of the shortfall reflects unresolved V genes, and no reason is known for the rest. This sample gives 40,000 or so clones in total; around 90% of them show up just once. The ten largest clones represent 5% to 6% of the sample. The sample was peripheral blood, taken in the third trimester of pregnancy. Receptors were obtained from a female donor in good health, enrolled as a control in a pregnancy study.

The chain carries TRBV19 and TRBJ1-2; no firm D call. Trimming pared 5 bases from V and 5 bases from J, leaving 18 bases between. CDR3 length: 15 residues. Germline-derived CDR1 and CDR2 are LNHDA and SQIVND (reference sequence). Here the CDR3 reads CASSATAGMFYGYTF. CDR3 coding DNA: TGTGCCAGTAGTGCGACCGCCGGGATGTTTTATGGCTACACCTTC. Filled out from reference TRBV19 and TRBJ1-2, the complete variable domain reads DGGITQSPKYLFRKEGQNVTLSCEQNLNHDAMYWYRQDPGQGLRLIYYSQIVNDFQKGDIAEGYSVSREKKESFPLTVTSAQKNPTAFYLCASSATAGMFYGYTFGSGTRLTVV.

V and J are TRBV5-1 and TRBJ1-1, with 8 bases matching TRBD1. CDR3 length: 14 amino acids. The V gene end was trimmed by 4 bases and the J gene end by 1 base; junction bases not matched to a gene: 3. From germline, CDR1 is SGHRS and CDR2 YFSETQ. The CDR3 is CASSADRANTEAFF. The CDR3 DNA reads as TGCGCCAGCAGCGCGGACAGGGCGAACACTGAAGCTTTCTTT.

This clone was counted a few times. The J gene is TRBJ2-2, the V gene TRBV7-3; D call uncertain. CDR1 and CDR2 (germline): SGHTA, FQGTGA. Deletions cut 5 bases from V and 1 base from J, with 5 bases between. The CDR3 totals 13 residues. The CDR3 sequence: CASSPMNTGELFF. The DNA of the CDR3 is TGTGCCAGCAGCCCCATGAACACCGGGGAGCTGTTTTTT.

The DNA of the CDR3 is TGCGCCAGCAGTCTAAGAGGGGGCGGCACTGAAGCTTTCTTT. Translating it yields CASSLRGGGTEAFF. The chain is built from TRBV23-1 and TRBJ1-1; 7 nucleotides agree with TRBD1. TRBV23-1 is an ORF, with its function uncertain. This CDR3 is 14 amino acids long. After removal of 4 bases from V and 4 bases from J, the junction contained 6 bases not matched to a gene.

The CDR3 DNA follows: TGTGCCAGCATGGGAGTAAACGAGCAGTACTTC. The encoded protein is CASMGVNEQYF. The chain combines TRBV2 with TRBJ2-7; possibly TRBD2 for D (5 bases). Germline loops: CDR1 SNHLY, CDR2 FYNNEI. Between the trimmed V and J ends, which lost 7 bases and 5 bases, there was a span of 9 bases. CDR3 length: 11 amino acids.

The chain's CDR3 is CASSRTGGDSGNTIYF. For the CDR3, the DNA is TGTGCCAGCAGCCGGACAGGGGGGGACTCTGGAAACACCATATATTTT. The chain employs TRBV5-5 and TRBJ1-3; 10 bases agree with TRBD1. The CDR3 is 16 residues long. CDR1 and CDR2 from the germline V gene are SGHKS and YYEKEE (reference sequence). V lost 4 bases to trimming and J lost 0 bases; unmatched junction nucleotides: 4.

This clone was seen just once. The chain recombines TRBV30 with TRBJ2-7, with D tentatively TRBD1 (6 bases). The CDR3 length is 11 residues. Trimming shortened V by 4 bases and J by 3 bases, and 7 bases separated the two germline ends. The V gene's germline CDR1 is GTSNPN and CDR2 SVGIG (reference sequence). The CDR3 reads CAWIQGYEQYF. In DNA form, the CDR3 reads TGTGCCTGGATACAGGGCTACGAGCAGTACTTC.

The chain has TRBV4-1 and TRBJ2-7, with 7 positions matching TRBD1. Germline V gene lookup returns CDR1 MGHRA and CDR2 YSYEKL. CDR3 length: 16 residues. Losses at the gene ends were 4 bases for V and 1 base for J; bases not matched to a gene: 10. CDR3 region: CASSLIGDRSSYEQYF. The CDR3, as DNA: TGCGCCAGCAGCCTCATAGGGGACAGAAGTTCCTACGAGCAGTACTTC.

V and J are TRBV7-6 and TRBJ2-5; D ambiguous. Germline V lookup: CDR1 SGHVS, CDR2 FNYEAQ. CDR3 length: 14 residues. V was shortened by 1 base and J by 5 bases, with 11 bases between the two germline ends. The CDR3 loop is CASSLVAPPETQYF. Here the CDR3 DNA reads TGTGCCAGCAGCTTAGTAGCCCCCCCGGAGACCCAGTACTTC.

The chain combines TRBV5-4 with TRBJ2-1; 9 bases align to TRBD2. V lost 3 bases and J lost 2; bases outside the gene matches: 3. The CDR3 is 15 amino acids. Germline-derived CDR1 and CDR2 are SGHNT and YYREEE (reference sequence). The CDR3 coding sequence is TGTGCCAGCAGCTCCGGGACTAGCCCCTACAATGAGCAGTTCTTC. It translates to CASSSGTSPYNEQFF.

CDR3 amino acids: CASSDGTGDYGYTF. CDR3 coding DNA: TGTGCCAGCAGTGACGGAACAGGGGACTATGGCTACACCTTC. The rearrangement links TRBV6-4 to TRBJ1-2, with TRBD1 matching over 7 bases. The CDR3 spans 14 residues. CDR1 MRHNA and CDR2 SNTAGT come from the germline V gene. The junction had 3 bases not matched to a gene; V was cut back by 2 bases and J by 3 bases.

The V and J genes are TRBV6-1 and TRBJ2-7; 8 bases match TRBD2. Germline V CDR1 and CDR2: MNHNS, SASEGT. The CDR3 length is 15 residues. Trimming removed 0 bases from V and 0 bases from J; junction bases left unmatched: 1. In DNA, the CDR3 is TGTGCCAGCAGTGAAGCGCTAGCGGGCTCCTACGAGCAGTACTTC. It is translated as CASSEALAGSYEQYF.

As to this clone: Relative to the germline gene, one junction end is altered; a read error may explain this. The chain joins TRBV28 to TRBJ2-1; 9 nucleotides match TRBD2. Germline V gene data show CDR1 as MDHEN and CDR2 as SYDVKM. The CDR3 has 14 amino acids. The CDR3 coding sequence is TGTGCCAGCAATTTAGCGGGAGCTGGCTATGAGCAGTTCTTC. Protein: CASNLAGAGYEQFF.

The chain carries TRBV30 and TRBJ1-2, with a tentative D call TRBD1 (5 bases). CDR3 size: 13 residues. V lost 0 bases and J 3 bases, leaving 8 bases between the germline ends. Looked up from germline, CDR1 is GTSNPN and CDR2 is SVGIG (reference sequence). CDR3 protein: CAWSVRRDYGYTF. The CDR3 DNA is TGTGCCTGGAGTGTACGCAGGGACTATGGCTACACCTTC.

V gene TRBV5-1 combines with J gene TRBJ1-1, with 8 nucleotides matching TRBD1. Germline V gene sequence: CDR1 SGHRS, CDR2 YFSETQ. CDR3 length equals 15 residues. V was pared by 0 bases and J by 1 base, with 2 bases of the junction left unmatched. The CDR3 DNA follows: TGCGCCAGCAGCTTGGGGACAGGGACGAACACTGAAGCTTTCTTT. Translating gives CASSLGTGTNTEAFF.

This chain links TRBV16 with TRBJ1-3; 7 nucleotides align to TRBD1. The CDR3 consists of 13 residues. Trimming removed 5 bases from V and 4 bases from J; junction bases left unmatched: 2. The germline CDR1 and CDR2 sequences are KGHSY and FQNENV. The CDR3 sequence is CASSSGQGNTIYF. CDR3 bases: TGTGCCAGCAGCTCGGGACAGGGAAACACCATATATTTT.

The chain joins TRBV27 to TRBJ2-7; possible D gene TRBD1, 5 bases. CDR1 and CDR2 (germline): MNHEY, SMNVEV (reference sequence). The CDR3 has 12 residues. V was trimmed by 4 bases and J by 3 bases, leaving 7 bases between them. The CDR3 protein is CASSYQGYEQYF. The CDR3 DNA is TGTGCCAGCAGTTATCAGGGCTACGAGCAGTACTTC.

The chain links TRBV27 to TRBJ2-3; D possibly corresponds to TRBD1 (6 bases). The length of the CDR3 is 16 residues. The germline V gene has CDR1 MNHEY and CDR2 SMNVEV (reference sequence). Trimming removed 3 bases from V and 0 bases from J, with 13 bases in between. CDR3 region: CASSFLGQSSTDTQYF. The CDR3 bases are TGTGCCAGCAGTTTCCTTGGACAGAGTAGCACAGATACGCAGTATTTT.

The chain joins TRBV5-6 to TRBJ2-2; possibly TRBD1 for D (8 bases). In germline, CDR1 is SGHDT, CDR2 YYEEEE. This CDR3 spans 15 amino acids. V lost 5 bases and J 1 base, leaving 12 bases between the germline ends. The CDR3 sequence is CASRYRGGNTGELFF. DNA for the CDR3: TGTGCCAGCAGATACAGGGGGGGGAACACCGGGGAGCTGTTTTTT.

The rearrangement joins TRBV1 to TRBJ2-1; whether TRBD1, the table's D call, matches the DNA was not checked. TRBV1 is a documented pseudogene. This CDR3 contains 16 residues. The CDR3 region is CTSSRTQVVYYNEQFF. In nucleotides, the CDR3 is TGCACCAGCAGCCGAACACAAGTGGTATACTACAATGAGCAGTTCTTC.

CDR3 bases: TGTGCCAGCAGCCAAGCTCGAGTCCAAGAGACCCAGTACTTC. Translated, it gives CASSQARVQETQYF. The V gene is TRBV14, the J gene TRBJ2-5; D unresolved. V gave up 1 base and J gave up 1 base, with 7 bases separating them. CDR1 is SGHDN, CDR2 FVKESK, per germline. This CDR3 spans 14 amino acids.

The V and J genes are TRBV27 and TRBJ1-1; D is possibly TRBD1 (5 bases). The CDR3 contains 13 residues. Germline values: CDR1 MNHEY, CDR2 SMNVEV (reference sequence). Trimming left V 7 bases short and J 0 bases short, with 9 bases between. The CDR3 DNA follows: TGTGCCAGCAACCTAGGGGTGAACACTGAAGCTTTCTTT. Translation gives CASNLGVNTEAFF.